These 20 T cell receptor beta chains were sequenced from one sample in a study of blood T cells in healthy people across ages. The use of a sample-barcoded 5' primer and a J-beta primer mix characterized a second PCR of about 7 to 12 cycles. One entry per CDR3 protein results from TCRdb running MiXCR on the 5' RACE reads. The top ten clones hold about 9.4% of a sample with 800,000 to 950,000 distinct CDR3 sequences, almost 30% of them seen once. These data are also associated with another study on T cells of mothers and their children.

Sample: blood. The receptors come from a woman aged 40-49 years in good health.

The chain combines TRBV28 with TRBJ2-7, with 7 nucleotides matching TRBD1. After removal of 5 bases from V and 1 base from J, the junction contained 5 bases not matched to a gene. This CDR3 spans 14 amino acids. Germline V gene sequence: CDR1 MDHEN, CDR2 SYDVKM. This CDR3 is CASSQQGRSYEQYF. The CDR3 DNA is TGTGCCAGCAGTCAACAGGGGCGGTCCTACGAGCAGTACTTC.

This chain joins TRBV2 and TRBJ2-1, with TRBD2 as a possible D gene (6 bases). The CDR3 is 16 residues long. The germline CDR1 and CDR2 sequences are SNHLY and FYNNEI. Deletions cut 8 bases from V and 3 bases from J, with 20 bases between. CDR3 coding DNA: TGTGCCAGCCTTTCTGTAGCGGAGGGAATCTACAATGAGCAGTTCTTC. It encodes CASLSVAEGIYNEQFF. Using reference TRBV2 and TRBJ2-1 for the parts outside the CDR3, the full variable domain is EPEVTQTPSHQVTQMGQEVILRCVPISNHLYFYWYRQILGQKVEFLVSFYNNEISEKSEIFDDQFSVERPDGSNFTLKIRSTKLEDSAMYFCASLSVAEGIYNEQFFGPGTRLTVL.

The rearrangement joins TRBV6-6 to TRBJ1-2; D is unresolved. The CDR3 runs 11 residues. Germline-derived CDR1 and CDR2 are MNHNY and SVGAGI (reference sequence). Deletions cut 0 bases from V and 9 bases from J, with 5 bases between. Here the CDR3 reads CASSYSESYTF. CDR3 DNA: TGTGCCAGCAGTTACTCGGAAAGCTACACCTTC.

This clonotype was detected ten times or more. The J gene is TRBJ2-7, the V gene TRBV7-2, with D perhaps TRBD2 (6 bases). The germline V gene encodes CDR1 SGHTA and CDR2 FQGNSA. V lost 5 bases, J lost 1 base, and 12 bases lay in between. The CDR3 is made up of 14 amino acids. This CDR3 is CASSRDGGSYEQYF. DNA for the CDR3: TGTGCCAGCAGCCGAGACGGGGGTTCCTACGAGCAGTACTTC. Drawing the rest from reference TRBV7-2 and TRBJ2-7, the complete variable domain is GAGVSQSPSNKVTEKGKDVELRCDPISGHTALYWYRQSLGQGLEFLIYFQGNSAPDKSGLPSDRFSAERTGGSVSTLTIQRTQQEDSAVYLCASSRDGGSYEQYFGPGTRLTVT.

V gene TRBV10-3 combines with J gene TRBJ2-1, with a weak D call TRBD2 (5 bases). CDR1 ENHRY and CDR2 SYGVKD come from the germline V gene. V lost 8 bases, J lost 2 bases, and 10 bases lay in between. This CDR3 comprises 13 residues. CDR3 DNA sequence: TGTGCCATCGGCCGGGGAACCTACAATGAGCAGTTCTTC. It translates to CAIGRGTYNEQFF.

Details on this clonotype: It may be a read error: a sequence one base away is much more abundant. The CDR3, as DNA: TGTGCCAGCAGTAACGCCGGGACAAGTACGCCCCTCCACTTT. It is translated as CASSNAGTSTPLHF. This sequence joins TRBV12-3 or TRBV12-4 and TRBJ1-6; D is perhaps TRBD1 (6 bases). V lost 5 bases, J lost 13 bases, and 18 bases lay in between. The CDR3 is made up of 14 amino acids.

V gene TRBV6-6 combines with J gene TRBJ2-1; D call uncertain. The germline CDR1 and CDR2 sequences are MNHNY and SVGAGI (reference sequence). V lost 10 bases and J lost 4, with 8 bases in between. The CDR3 is 11 residues long. Here the CDR3 reads CATINYNEQFF. CDR3 DNA sequence: TGTGCCACCATAAATTACAATGAGCAGTTCTTC.

Turning to this clonotype: Given a much more abundant clone one base away, this may be a read error. The J gene is TRBJ2-7, the V gene TRBV2; 7 positions match TRBD1. V lost 8 bases and J lost 3; bases outside the gene matches: 13. There are 15 residues in the CDR3. The germline CDR1 and CDR2 sequences are SNHLY and FYNNEI. DNA for the CDR3: TGTGCCAGCCGGAGCCGCCCGGGACAGAACTACGAGCAGTACTTC. This sequence encodes CASRSRPGQNYEQYF.

This clonotype was observed many times. The chain carries TRBV18 and TRBJ2-5, with D unresolved. The CDR3 extends over 15 amino acids. Per germline, CDR1 KGHSH and CDR2 LQKENI. V was clipped by 5 bases and J by 1 base, with 14 bases between them. The CDR3 region is CASSETVVAQETQYF. The DNA for the CDR3 is TGTGCCAGCTCAGAAACGGTTGTGGCCCAAGAGACCCAGTACTTC.

The rearrangement uses TRBV9 and TRBJ1-5; 7 nucleotides match TRBD1. The junction had 5 bases not matched to a gene; V was cut back by 0 bases and J by 5 bases. Germline-derived CDR1 and CDR2 are SGDLS and YYNGEE. This CDR3 is 15 amino acids long. The CDR3 nucleotides read TGTGCCAGCAGCGTAGAAGAAGGACAGGATCAGCCCCAGCATTTT. It encodes CASSVEEGQDQPQHF.

As concerns this clonotype: A read error is possible here, since a much larger clone lies one base away. The rearrangement joins TRBV12-3 or TRBV12-4 to TRBJ1-2; D is perhaps TRBD1 (6 bases). CDR3 size: 13 residues. CDR3 in DNA: TGTGCCAGCAGTTTGGAGGACAGCTATGGCCACACCTTC. Protein sequence: CASSLEDSYGHTF.

The chain joins TRBV5-7 to TRBJ2-7; TRBD2 is a possible D gene (6 bases). TRBV5-7 is an open reading frame, and its role is uncertain. V was shortened by 4 bases and J by 10 bases, with 21 bases between the two germline ends. This CDR3 spans 14 amino acids. The CDR3 reads CASSPTGVQDTQYF. CDR3 DNA: TGTGCCAGCAGCCCCACGGGAGTCCAAGACACCCAGTACTTC.

The rearrangement links TRBV3-1 to TRBJ2-1; D assignment may be TRBD1 or TRBD2 (7 bases each). Trimming cost V 0 bases and J 1 base, with 19 bases left between them. CDR1 is LGHDT, CDR2 YNNKEL, per germline (reference sequence). The CDR3 is 19 amino acids. This CDR3 is CASSQERGGGQGSYNEQFF. CDR3 in DNA: TGTGCCAGCAGCCAAGAGAGGGGAGGGGGCCAGGGATCCTACAATGAGCAGTTCTTC.

The chain joins TRBV3-1 to TRBJ2-3, with D perhaps matching TRBD2 (6 bases). This CDR3 comprises 15 residues. The germline V gene encodes CDR1 LGHDT and CDR2 YNNKEL (reference sequence). Trimming cost V 0 bases and J 8 bases, with 15 bases left between them. The CDR3 region has the DNA TGTGCCAGCAGCCAAGATCACGGGAGAGAAGGTACGCAGTATTTT. Translating gives CASSQDHGREGTQYF.

This clonotype appeared a few times. This chain links TRBV7-8 with TRBJ2-1; the D gene could be TRBD1 or TRBD2 (6 bases each). Trimming took 4 bases from V and 11 from J, leaving 24 bases between them. Germline V lookup: CDR1 SGHVS, CDR2 FQNEAQ. The CDR3 is made up of 16 amino acids. This chain's CDR3 is CASSWGASSVLAQQFF. In DNA form, the CDR3 reads TGTGCCAGCAGCTGGGGGGCCTCGTCGGTACTAGCCCAGCAGTTCTTC.

The sample holds a few counts of this clonotype. One base away lies a much larger clone, so this may be a sequencing read error. The genes are TRBV12-3 or TRBV12-4 and TRBJ2-7, with D perhaps TRBD1 or TRBD2 (7 bases each). This CDR3 region has 15 residues. The ends were cut back, 6 bases at V and 2 bases at J, with 17 bases in the middle. The CDR3 sequence: CASRPRGTAPYEQYF. CDR3 nucleotide sequence: TGTGCCAGCAGACCGCGGGGGACAGCTCCCTACGAGCAGTACTTC.

The CDR3 DNA sequence: TGTGCCAGCAGTTACTTTCTCCCCGGACAGGGGGCTGAAGCTTTCTTT. Amino acid sequence: CASSYFLPGQGAEAFF. J is TRBJ1-1 and V is TRBV6-2 or TRBV6-3; 10 nucleotides agree with TRBD1. Germline V gene data show CDR1 as MNHEY and CDR2 as SVGEGT. The trim removed 1 base at V and 6 bases at J, leaving 8 bases unmatched. This CDR3 comprises 16 residues.

This clonotype was seen only a few times. The V call is TRBV7-6, the J call TRBJ2-1; 7 bases align to TRBD2. With 4 bases clipped from V and 3 bases from J, the junction kept 6 bases outside the gene matches. This CDR3 contains 15 residues. Germline V gene data show CDR1 as SGHVS and CDR2 as FNYEAQ. As DNA, the CDR3 is TGTGCCAGCAGCTCTGGCGGGACTATCTACAATGAGCAGTTCTTC. It encodes CASSSGGTIYNEQFF.

This chain uses TRBV5-6 with TRBJ2-1; D ambiguous. The germline V gene has CDR1 SGHDT and CDR2 YYEEEE. V lost 2 bases and J lost 6, with 15 bases in between. The CDR3 has 15 residues. In DNA, the CDR3 is TGTGCCAGCAGCTTCCGAGACACCGAGTGCAATGAGCAGTTCTTC. Its protein product is CASSFRDTECNEQFF.

This clonotype was seen more than once but under ten times. The V gene is TRBV11-2, the J gene TRBJ2-3, with 8 bases that match TRBD2. The CDR3 has 16 residues. J was trimmed by 11 bases and V by 1 base; bases with no gene match: 14. Germline lookup yields CDR1 SGHAT and CDR2 FQNNGV. CDR3 in amino acids: CASSLGLASQRVVQYF. For the CDR3, the DNA is TGTGCCAGCAGCTTAGGACTAGCGAGCCAGCGGGTGGTGCAGTATTTT.